This entry features one T cell receptor beta chain sequence. The source of the sample is a study of blood T cell repertoires in COVID-19. Study details: The United States, Italy and Spain were the sources of the acute and convalescent COVID-19 samples.

Per germline, CDR1 MNHNY and CDR2 SVGAGI (reference sequence). J gave up 5 bases and V 5 bases, and 10 bases lay outside the gene matches. CDR3 length: 16 amino acids. Original methodology: Scientists estimated how many nucleated cells there were by amplifying reference gene primers. This table comes from immunoSEQ multiplex PCR, and its TCRdb copy is limited to in-frame clones, with some not included. V and J calls and clone size are as listed in that table; D and trimming were resolved from the DNA. Of some 150,000 clones in the sample, roughly nine tenths were seen once. The clonotype comes from a human donor in a cohort sampled during active COVID-19. Source material: peripheral blood. The chain recombines TRBV6-6 with TRBJ1-4, with 8 bases that match TRBD1. This CDR3 is CASSNPDRGGNEKLFF. The CDR3 region has the DNA TGTGCCAGCAGTAACCCAGACAGGGGCGGGAATGAAAAACTGTTTTTT.